This T cell receptor (beta chain) was sequenced for a study of blood T cell repertoires in COVID-19. The CDR3 is made up of 17 amino acids. V was pared by 4 bases and J by 4 bases, with 8 bases of the junction left unmatched. In germline, CDR1 is SEHNR, CDR2 FQNEAQ (reference sequence). Those who participated ranged in age from 18 to 89 years and resided in 24 US areas. As handled by the study authors: Amplification of reference gene primers provided the estimated nucleated cell counts. Libraries were prepared by immunoSEQ multiplex PCR; TCRdb keeps only in-frame clonotypes and omits some of them. V, J and clone size reflect that table, while D and trimming were determined from the DNA. The sample has some 210,000 clones; 81% are singletons.

The rearrangement links TRBV7-9 to TRBJ2-2; 11 nucleotides line up with TRBD2. This sequence was found in a woman in her fifties or sixties with acute COVID-19. Source material: PBMCs or T cells enriched from blood (not recorded which). The CDR3, as DNA: TGTGCCAGCAGCTCTACGGGACTAGCGGACAGCACCGGGGAGCTGTTTTTT. Its translation: CASSSTGLADSTGELFF.